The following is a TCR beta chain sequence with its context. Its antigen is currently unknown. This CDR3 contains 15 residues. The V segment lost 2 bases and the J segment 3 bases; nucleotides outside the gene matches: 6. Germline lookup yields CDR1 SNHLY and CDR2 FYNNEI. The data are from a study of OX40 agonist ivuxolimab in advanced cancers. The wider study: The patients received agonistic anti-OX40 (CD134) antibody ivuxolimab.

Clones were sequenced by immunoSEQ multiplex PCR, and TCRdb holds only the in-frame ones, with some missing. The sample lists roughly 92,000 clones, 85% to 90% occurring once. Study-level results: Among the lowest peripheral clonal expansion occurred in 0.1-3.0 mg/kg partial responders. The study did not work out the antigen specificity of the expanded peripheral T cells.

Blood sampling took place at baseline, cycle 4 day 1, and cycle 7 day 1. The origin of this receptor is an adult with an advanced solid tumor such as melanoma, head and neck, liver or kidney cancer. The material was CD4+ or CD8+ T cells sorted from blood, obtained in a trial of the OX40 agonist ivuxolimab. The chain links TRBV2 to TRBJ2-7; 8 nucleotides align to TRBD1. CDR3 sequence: CASSERQGPDYEQYF. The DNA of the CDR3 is TGTGCCAGCAGTGAACGACAGGGGCCCGACTACGAGCAGTACTTC.